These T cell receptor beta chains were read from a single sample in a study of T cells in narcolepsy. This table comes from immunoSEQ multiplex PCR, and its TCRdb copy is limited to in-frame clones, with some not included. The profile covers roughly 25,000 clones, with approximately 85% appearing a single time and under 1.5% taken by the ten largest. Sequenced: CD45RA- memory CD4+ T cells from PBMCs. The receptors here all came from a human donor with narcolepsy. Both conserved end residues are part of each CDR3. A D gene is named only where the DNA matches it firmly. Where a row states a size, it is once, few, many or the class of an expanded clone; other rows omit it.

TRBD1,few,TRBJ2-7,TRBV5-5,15,CASSLGPGGFYEQYF,TGTGCCAGCAGCTTGGGACCAGGGGGCTTCTACGAGCAGTACTTC
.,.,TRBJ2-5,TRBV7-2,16,CASSRALGQGRETQYF,TGTGCCAGCAGCCGGGCCCTGGGGCAGGGTCGGGAGACCCAGTACTTC
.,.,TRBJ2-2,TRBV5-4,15,CASSLTGANTGELFF,TGTGCCAGCAGCTTGACTGGAGCGAACACCGGGGAGCTGTTTTTT
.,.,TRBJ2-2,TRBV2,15,CASSEQTLSTGELFF,TGTGCCAGCAGTGAACAGACTCTCTCCACCGGGGAGCTGTTTTTT
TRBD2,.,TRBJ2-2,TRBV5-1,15,CASSGLAGDIGELFF,TGCGCCAGCAGTGGGTTAGCGGGAGATATCGGGGAGCTGTTTTTT
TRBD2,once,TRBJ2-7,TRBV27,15,CASSASGTRRGEQYF,TGTGCCAGCAGTGCCTCCGGGACTAGAAGGGGAGAGCAGTACTTC
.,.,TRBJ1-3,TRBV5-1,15,CASSLAFGSGNTIYF,TGCGCCAGCAGCTTGGCCTTCGGCTCTGGAAACACCATATATTTT
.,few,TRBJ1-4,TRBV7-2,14,CASSAAAGNEKLFF,TGTGCCAGCAGCGCTGCGGCGGGGAATGAAAAACTGTTTTTT
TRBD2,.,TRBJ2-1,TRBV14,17,CASSQDSKLASYNEQFF,TGTGCCAGCAGCCAAGATTCGAAACTAGCGAGCTACAATGAGCAGTTCTTC
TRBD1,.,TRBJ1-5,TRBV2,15,CASSSDGQGNQPQHF,TGTGCCAGCAGTTCCGATGGACAGGGCAATCAGCCCCAGCATTTT
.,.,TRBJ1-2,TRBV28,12,CASHEGVYGYTF,TGTGCCAGCCACGAGGGGGTATATGGCTACACCTTC
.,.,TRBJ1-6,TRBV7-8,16,CASSLGGGSNNSPLHF,TGTGCCAGCAGCTTAGGGGGGGGTTCCAATAATTCACCCCTCCACTTT
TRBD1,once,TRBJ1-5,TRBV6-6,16,CASSRGPGQGNQPQHF,TGTGCCAGCAGTAGAGGCCCGGGACAGGGCAATCAGCCCCAGCATTTT
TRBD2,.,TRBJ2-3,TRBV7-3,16,CASSPGLAGGADTQYF,TGTGCCAGCAGCCCAGGACTAGCGGGAGGGGCAGATACGCAGTATTTT
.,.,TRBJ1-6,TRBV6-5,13,CASSRQAYSPLHF,TGTGCCAGCAGCAGACAGGCTTATTCACCCCTCCACTTT
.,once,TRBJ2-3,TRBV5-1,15,CASSSQPTATDTQYF,TGCGCCAGCAGCTCACAGCCTACTGCCACAGATACGCAGTATTTT
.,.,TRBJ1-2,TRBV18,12,CASSADIYGYTF,TGTGCCAGCTCAGCCGACATCTATGGCTACACCTTC
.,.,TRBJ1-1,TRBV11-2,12,CASSLSHTEAFF,TGTGCCAGCAGCTTAAGCCACACTGAAGCTTTCTTT
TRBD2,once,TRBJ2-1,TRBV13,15,CASSWRLAGGYEQFF,TGTGCCAGCAGCTGGCGACTAGCGGGAGGATATGAGCAGTTCTTC
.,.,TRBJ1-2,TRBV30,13,CAWSVLRDYGYTF,TGTGCCTGGAGTGTACTTCGGGACTATGGCTACACCTTC
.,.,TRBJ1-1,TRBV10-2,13,CASSVGGRTEAFF,TGCGCCAGCAGTGTGGGGGGTAGGACTGAAGCTTTCTTT
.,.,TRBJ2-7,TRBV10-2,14,CATTLGGGTYEQYF,TGCGCCACCACCCTGGGGGGTGGAACCTACGAGCAGTACTTC